This T cell receptor beta chain was identified during a study of regulatory T cells in long-lasting Graves disease. Indicated time point: newly diagnosed GD, antithyroid drugs for less than 3 months. RNA from PBMCs was the source of the TCR library. The CDR3 length is 17 residues. CDR1 and CDR2 from the germline V gene are WNHNN and SYGVQD (reference sequence). Trimming cost V 0 bases and J 3 bases; bases outside gene matches: 5. Through Arm-PCR of CDR3 regions and iRepertoire HTBI primers, TCR beta libraries were built. TCRdb independently ran MiXCR on the multiplex PCR reads; one entry per CDR3 protein. The top ten clones hold 8% to 10% of a sample with about 540,000 distinct CDR3 sequences, approximately 15% of them seen once. The data also belong to a second study, concerning T cells in Graves' hyperthyroidism and ophthalmopathy.

This TCR was sampled from a man aged 30-40 years with Graves disease. The chain couples TRBV10-1 to TRBJ1-2; 12 positions match TRBD1. The source material was peripheral blood mononuclear cells (PBMCs), sampled at new diagnosis, from a patient treated with antithyroid drugs. The CDR3 bases are TGCGCCAGCAGTGAGTCGGGACAGGGGGCGCAAGACTATGGCTACACCTTC. Translation gives CASSESGQGAQDYGYTF.